Listed below are T cell receptor beta chains from one sample, sequenced in a study of spatial heterogeneity in lung cancer. One entry per CDR3 protein results from TCRdb running MiXCR on the 5' RACE reads. The profile shows approximately 22,000 distinct CDR3 sequences, 5.8% of them singletons. The input for sequencing was PBMCs, taken at surgery. The receptors derive from a male donor with early-stage non-small cell lung cancer. Each CDR3 is given with its conserved first and last residue. D genes are given only for firm matches. Clone size is given as once, few or many counts, or a class when the clone is expanded.

>many|NA|TRBV19|TRBJ2-1
TGTGCCAGTCTTCTGAGATTGAGGGATGAGCAGTTCTTC
CASLLRLRDEQFF
>many|NA|TRBV9|TRBJ2-5
TGTGCCAGCAGCGACCCTAGATTCCAAGAGACCCAGTACTTC
CASSDPRFQETQYF
>few|TRBD1|TRBV7-9|TRBJ1-5
TGTGCCAGCAGCTTAGGACAGGGGATGGATCAGCCCCAGCATTTT
CASSLGQGMDQPQHF
>many|NA|TRBV7-6|TRBJ2-3
TGTGCCAGCAGCTTAGGGACCTCCTTGGTAGATACGCAGTATTTT
CASSLGTSLVDTQYF
>many|NA|TRBV2|TRBJ2-5
TGTGCCAGCAGTGAAAAGAGGAGGGTGGAGACCCAGTACTTC
CASSEKRRVETQYF
>many|TRBD2|TRBV20-1|TRBJ2-7
TGCAGTGCGAGGAAACCGGGACTAGATTTTCTTAGCTCCTACGAGCAGTACTTC
CSARKPGLDFLSSYEQYF
>many|NA|TRBV6-5|TRBJ2-1
TGTGCCAGCAGTTACTCGACGTTGGACAATGAGCAGTTCTTC
CASSYSTLDNEQFF
>many|NA|TRBV3-1|TRBJ2-3
TGTGCCAGCAGCCACGGGGTAGCCACAGATACGCAGTATTTT
CASSHGVATDTQYF
>many|TRBD2|TRBV19|TRBJ2-1
TGTGCCAGTAGTATTCTTACTAGCGGGGGCCGCTACAATGAGCAGTTCTTC
CASSILTSGGRYNEQFF
>once|TRBD1|TRBV4-3|TRBJ1-6
TGCGCCAGCAGCCAAGGACAGGGGTGGTCACCCCTCCACTTT
CASSQGQGWSPLHF
>few|TRBD2|TRBV6-5|TRBJ2-1
TGTGCCAGCAGTTACTGGACTAGCGGGGAAAATGAGCAGTTCTTC
CASSYWTSGENEQFF
>many|NA|TRBV28|TRBJ2-7
TGTGCCAGCATTAAACCCCCCGCCAGGGGAGGAAACGAGCAGTACTTC
CASIKPPARGGNEQYF
>many|NA|TRBV29-1|TRBJ2-4
TGCAGCGTTGAAGTCCAGGACGGATCTAACATTCAGTACTTC
CSVEVQDGSNIQYF
>many|NA|TRBV5-6|TRBJ2-1
TGTGCCAGCAGCCCGGGCAGCGGACGATACAATGAGCAGTTCTTC
CASSPGSGRYNEQFF